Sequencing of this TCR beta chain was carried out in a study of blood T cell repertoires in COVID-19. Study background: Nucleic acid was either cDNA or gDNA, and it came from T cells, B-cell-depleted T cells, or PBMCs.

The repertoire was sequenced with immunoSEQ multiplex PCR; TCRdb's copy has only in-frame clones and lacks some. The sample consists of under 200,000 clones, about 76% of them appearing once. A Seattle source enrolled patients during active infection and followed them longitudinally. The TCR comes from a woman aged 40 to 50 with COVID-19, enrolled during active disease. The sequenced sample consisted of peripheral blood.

The CDR3 reads CASSLDRDRDTGELFF. CDR3 bases: TGTGCCAGCAGCTTAGACCGGGACAGGGACACCGGGGAGCTGTTTTTT. The rearrangement links TRBV7-2 to TRBJ2-2, with TRBD1 matching over 9 bases. V dropped 1 base and J dropped 3; count of bases not matched to a gene: 3. Germline lookup yields CDR1 SGHTA and CDR2 FQGNSA. The CDR3 loop spans 16 amino acids.